This TCR beta chain was identified in a study of Ad26.COV2.S vaccination and SARS-CoV-2 variants. Regarding the study as a whole: Breadth and depth estimates from TCRs may understate total T cell responses.

The CDR3 is made up of 17 amino acids. From germline, CDR1 is SEHNR and CDR2 FQNEAQ (reference sequence). V lost 0 bases and J lost 2, with 15 bases in between. Concerning this clone: Its antigen is still unknown.

Sequencing used immunoSEQ multiplex PCR; TCRdb keeps in-frame clones, though not all of them. The sample includes 350,000 to 600,000 clones, roughly nine tenths of them seen just once. Specified treatment: roughly 20 received Ad26.COV2.S at low or high dose, single or two shots; roughly five received placebo; per-sample allocation not given. After the first vaccine or placebo injection, samples were drawn on day 63. This clonotype was obtained from a person aged 18-65 years who received the Ad26.COV2.S COVID-19 vaccine or a placebo. The sequences come from peripheral blood, collected in a trial of Ad26.COV2.S vaccine versus placebo. The V call is TRBV7-9, the J call TRBJ2-3; tentatively, D is TRBD2 (6 bases). CDR3 in amino acids: CASSLAQASAFTDTQYF. In DNA form, the CDR3 reads TGTGCCAGCAGCTTAGCGCAGGCTAGCGCGTTCACAGATACGCAGTATTTT. The entire variable domain, with the rest obtained from reference TRBV7-9 and TRBJ2-3, is as follows: DTGVSQNPRHKITKRGQNVTFRCDPISEHNRLYWYRQTLGQGPEFLTYFQNEAQLEKSRLLSDRFSAERPKGSFSTLEIQRTEQGDSAMYLCASSLAQASAFTDTQYFGPGTRLTVL.